This TCR beta chain was observed in a study of T-cell reconstitution after alpha-beta-depleted transplantation in children. Unique molecular identifiers were incorporated into the prepared TCRbeta library. TCRdb passed the PCR reads through MiXCR, listing each CDR3 protein once. The sample has about 1,000,000 distinct CDR3 sequences; around 30% are singletons. The CDR3 covers 13 residues. With 5 bases removed from V and 7 bases from J, the gap between germline ends came to 13 bases. This receptor was taken from a boy younger than two who had a stem cell transplant for SCID, so the T cells may come from the graft donor. This chain links TRBV12-3 or TRBV12-4 with TRBJ2-3; tentative D call: TRBD1 (6 bases). This specimen consisted of PBMCs, mostly from graft donor cells, obtained 360 days after TCRalphabeta/CD19-depleted stem cell transplant. CDR3 DNA: TGTGCCAGCAGTCTAACTACAGGGAATACGCAGTATTTT. Translated, it gives CASSLTTGNTQYF.